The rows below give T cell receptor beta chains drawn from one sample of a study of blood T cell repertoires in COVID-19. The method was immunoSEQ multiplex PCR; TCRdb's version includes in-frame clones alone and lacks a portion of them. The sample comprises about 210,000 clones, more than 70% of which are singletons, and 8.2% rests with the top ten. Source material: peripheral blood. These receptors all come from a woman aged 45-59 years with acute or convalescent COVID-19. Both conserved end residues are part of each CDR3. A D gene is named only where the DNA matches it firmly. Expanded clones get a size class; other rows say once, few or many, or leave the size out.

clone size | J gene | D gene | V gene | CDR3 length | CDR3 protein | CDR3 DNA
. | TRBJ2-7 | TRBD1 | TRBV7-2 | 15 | CASSLAPTGSYEQYF | TGTGCCAGCAGCTTAGCCCCGACAGGGTCCTACGAGCAGTACTTC
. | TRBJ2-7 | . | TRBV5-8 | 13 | CASSFGGRDEQYF | TGTGCCAGCAGCTTCGGCGGTAGAGACGAGCAGTACTTC
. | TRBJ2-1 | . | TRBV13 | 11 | CASSSDTKQFF | TGTGCCAGCAGCTCAGACACCAAGCAGTTCTTC
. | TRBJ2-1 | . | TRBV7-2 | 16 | CASSTTGTFNYNEQFF | TGTGCCAGCAGCACGACCGGGACTTTCAACTACAATGAGCAGTTCTTC
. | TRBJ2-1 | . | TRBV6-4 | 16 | CASSDFVGRSYNEQFF | TGTGCCAGCAGTGACTTCGTGGGGAGGTCCTACAATGAGCAGTTCTTC
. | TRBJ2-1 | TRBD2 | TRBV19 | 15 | CASSISGGPLNEQFF | TGTGCCAGTAGTATATCGGGAGGCCCCCTCAATGAGCAGTTCTTC
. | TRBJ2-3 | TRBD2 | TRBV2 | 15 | CASSVRTSGRDTQYF | TGTGCCAGCAGTGTAAGGACTAGCGGGAGAGATACGCAGTATTTT
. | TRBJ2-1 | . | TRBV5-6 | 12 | CASSLEEDEQFF | TGTGCCAGCAGCTTAGAAGAGGATGAGCAGTTCTTC
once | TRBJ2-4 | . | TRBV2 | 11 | CAGSQANIQYF | TGTGCCGGGTCACAGGCGAACATTCAGTACTTC
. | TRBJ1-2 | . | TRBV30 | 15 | CAWSPGGPANYGYTF | TGTGCCTGGAGCCCCGGGGGGCCAGCTAACTATGGCTACACCTTC
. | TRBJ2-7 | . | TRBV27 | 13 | CASSRQGPYEQYF | TGTGCCAGCAGTCGCCAGGGCCCGTACGAGCAGTACTTC
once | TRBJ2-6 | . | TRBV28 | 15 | CASSLKGSGANVLTF | TGTGCCAGCAGTTTAAAGGGGTCTGGGGCCAACGTCCTGACTTTC
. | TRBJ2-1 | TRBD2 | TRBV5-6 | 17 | CASSQTPAGGAYNEQFF | TGTGCCAGCAGCCAAACACCGGCGGGAGGCGCATACAATGAGCAGTTCTTC
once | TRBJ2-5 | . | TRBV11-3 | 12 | CASSLDQKTQYF | TGTGCCAGCAGCTTAGACCAAAAGACCCAGTACTTC
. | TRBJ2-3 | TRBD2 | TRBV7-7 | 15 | CASSRGVPSTDTQYF | TGTGCTAGCAGCCGGGGGGTCCCTAGCACAGATACGCAGTATTTT
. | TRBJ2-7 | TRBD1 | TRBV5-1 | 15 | CASSPDRFSSYEQYF | TGCGCCAGCAGCCCGGACAGGTTCTCCTCCTACGAGCAGTACTTC
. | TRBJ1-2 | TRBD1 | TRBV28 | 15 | CASRSFTGGMEGYTF | TGTGCCAGCAGATCTTTTACAGGGGGCATGGAGGGCTACACCTTC
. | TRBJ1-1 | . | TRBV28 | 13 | CASSPGFNTEAFF | TGTGCCAGCAGCCCAGGATTTAACACTGAAGCTTTCTTT
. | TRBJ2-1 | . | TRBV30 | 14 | CAWSVPPRGNEQFF | TGTGCCTGGAGTGTACCCCCCAGGGGCAATGAGCAGTTCTTC
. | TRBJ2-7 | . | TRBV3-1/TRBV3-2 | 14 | CASSPTGLAYEQYF | TGTGCCAGCAGCCCGACGGGACTGGCTTACGAGCAGTACTTC
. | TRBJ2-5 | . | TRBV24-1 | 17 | CATSDSPGKGLKETQYF | TGTGCCACCAGTGATTCCCCCGGTAAGGGGTTAAAAGAGACCCAGTACTTC
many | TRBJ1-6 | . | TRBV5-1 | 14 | CASSLAGRGSPLHF | TGCGCCAGCAGCTTGGCCGGCAGGGGTTCACCCCTCCACTTT
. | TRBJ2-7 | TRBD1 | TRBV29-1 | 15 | CSAAPGQGATYEQYF | TGCAGCGCGGCCCCGGGACAGGGGGCCACCTACGAGCAGTACTTC
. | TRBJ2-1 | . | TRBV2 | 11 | CASSERNEQFF | TGTGCCAGCAGTGAACGGAATGAGCAGTTCTTC
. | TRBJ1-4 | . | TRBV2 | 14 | CATRQSATNEKLFF | TGTGCCACCCGACAGTCTGCAACTAATGAAAAACTGTTTTTT
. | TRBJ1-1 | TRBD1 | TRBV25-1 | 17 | CASNPPPRQGMNTEAFF | TGTGCCAGCAACCCCCCACCTCGACAGGGGATGAACACTGAAGCTTTCTTT
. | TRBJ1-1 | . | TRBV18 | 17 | CASSPRQPQLMNTEAFF | TGTGCCAGCTCACCTCGACAGCCTCAATTAATGAACACTGAAGCTTTCTTT
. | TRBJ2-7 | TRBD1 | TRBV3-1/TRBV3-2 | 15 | CASSQIGRGHDEQYF | TGTGCCAGCAGCCAAATCGGCAGGGGGCACGACGAGCAGTACTTC
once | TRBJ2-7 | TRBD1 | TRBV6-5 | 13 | CASRRTGAYEQYF | TGTGCCAGCAGGCGGACAGGAGCCTACGAGCAGTACTTC
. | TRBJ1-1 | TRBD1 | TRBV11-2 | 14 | CASSLGTANTEAFF | TGTGCCAGCAGCCTCGGGACAGCGAACACTGAAGCTTTCTTT